These T cell receptor beta chains were read from a single sample in a study of CD8 T cells in Susac syndrome. In TCRdb, the immunoSEQ multiplex PCR reads were re-called with MiXCR into one record per CDR3 protein. Of a few hundred thousand distinct CDR3 sequences listed, less than 95% are singletons. Input material: CD4+ T cells from PBMCs. The source of these receptors is a human donor with Susac syndrome. Both conserved end residues are part of each CDR3. Each record gives: V gene, clone size, J gene, D gene, CDR3 protein, CDR3 DNA. The D gene is left open where the match is weak. Clone size is not always given. Where it is, it says once, few, many or a class for expanded clones.

>TRBV7-9|-|TRBJ1-2|-
CASSLTEYGAF
TGTGCCAGCAGCTTAACGGAGTACGGGGCCTTC
>TRBV25-1|-|TRBJ2-2|TRBD1
CASSPGTGWGTGELFF
TGTGCCAGCAGCCCGGGGACAGGCTGGGGCACCGGGGAGCTGTTTTTT
>TRBV3-1|-|TRBJ2-5|TRBD2
CASSHAPGTSGETQYF
TGTGCCAGCAGCCATGCCCCCGGGACTAGCGGGGAGACCCAGTACTTC
>TRBV7-8|once|TRBJ2-1|TRBD1
CASSFTGTEGYNEQFF
TGTGCCAGCAGCTTCACCGGGACAGAAGGCTACAATGAGCAGTTCTTC
>TRBV6-2/TRBV6-3|-|TRBJ2-7|-
CATRWGTDEQYF
TGTGCCACCCGGTGGGGGACCGACGAGCAGTACTTC
>TRBV20-1|-|TRBJ2-1|TRBD1
CSASGTGGRNEQFF
TGCAGTGCTAGCGGGACAGGGGGCCGCAATGAGCAGTTCTTC
>TRBV28|-|TRBJ1-1|-
CASNASPFAPMNTEAFF
TGTGCCAGCAATGCCAGCCCATTCGCCCCGATGAACACTGAAGCTTTCTTT
>TRBV27|-|TRBJ1-2|TRBD1
CASSLTTGEAYGYTF
TGTGCCAGCAGCCTCACGACAGGGGAAGCGTATGGCTACACCTTC
>TRBV7-9|-|TRBJ1-4|-
CASSAPNEKLFF
TGTGCCAGCAGCGCCCCTAATGAAAAACTGTTTTTT
>TRBV7-8|once|TRBJ1-6|TRBD1
CASSLLGQGDSPLHF
TGTGCCAGCAGCTTGCTGGGACAGGGAGACTCACCCCTCCACTTT
>TRBV25-1|-|TRBJ2-5|-
CASRPQGRETQYF
TGTGCCAGCAGACCTCAGGGTAGAGAGACCCAGTACTTC
>TRBV7-2|-|TRBJ1-1|TRBD1
CASSLAGQAKTEAFF
TGTGCCAGCAGCTTAGCGGGACAGGCCAAGACTGAAGCTTTCTTT
>TRBV5-1|-|TRBJ2-7|-
CASSLAPRTTGTYEQYF
TGCGCCAGCAGCTTGGCCCCACGAACGACAGGCACTTACGAGCAGTACTTC
>TRBV6-1|once|TRBJ2-6|-
CASSPLGGGANVLTF
TGTGCCAGCAGCCCGCTTGGTGGTGGGGCCAACGTCCTGACTTTC
>TRBV5-6|-|TRBJ2-5|-
CASGRQETQYF
TGTGCCAGTGGAAGGCAAGAGACCCAGTACTTC
>TRBV29-1|-|TRBJ2-3|-
CSVVVSVGTDTQYF
TGCAGCGTTGTGGTCTCCGTGGGCACAGATACGCAGTATTTT
>TRBV20-1|-|TRBJ2-7|-
CSANTGRSYEQYF
TGCAGTGCAAATACAGGGAGGTCCTACGAGCAGTACTTC
>TRBV30|-|TRBJ1-5|-
CAWNSGTPNQPQHF
TGTGCCTGGAATAGCGGGACACCTAATCAGCCCCAGCATTTT
>TRBV29-1|-|TRBJ1-2|-
CSVEGHLPWGVDYGYTF
TGCAGCGTTGAAGGACACCTCCCATGGGGGGTGGACTATGGCTACACCTTC
>TRBV4-3|-|TRBJ2-3|-
CASSQDPSADTQYF
TGCGCCAGCAGCCAAGATCCTAGCGCAGATACGCAGTATTTT
>TRBV5-1|-|TRBJ2-1|-
CASSLGISSYNEQFF
TGCGCCAGCAGCTTGGGGATTAGCTCCTACAATGAGCAGTTCTTC
>TRBV20-1|once|TRBJ1-5|-
CSNGGAGNQPQHF
TGCAGTAATGGGGGGGCTGGCAATCAGCCCCAGCATTTT
>TRBV27|-|TRBJ1-6|-
CASSLRENSPLHF
TGTGCCAGCAGTTTAAGGGAAAATTCACCCCTCCACTTT
>TRBV2|once|TRBJ2-1|TRBD1
CASGDRGRTYNEQFF
TGTGCCAGCGGAGACAGGGGGCGAACTTACAATGAGCAGTTCTTC
>TRBV7-8|-|TRBJ2-7|-
CASSSGGGANYEQYF
TGTGCCAGCAGCTCCGGAGGGGGGGCTAATTACGAGCAGTACTTC
>TRBV9|-|TRBJ2-5|-
CASSVSGARQETQYF
TGTGCCAGCAGCGTATCTGGGGCGCGTCAAGAGACCCAGTACTTC
>TRBV4-3|-|TRBJ2-7|-
CASSQVAGEPYEQYF
TGCGCCAGCAGCCAAGTCGCAGGGGAACCTTACGAGCAGTACTTC
>TRBV30|-|TRBJ2-3|TRBD2
CAWRGLAGGYGDTQYF
TGTGCCTGGAGGGGGCTAGCGGGGGGTTACGGAGATACGCAGTATTTT